This TCR beta chain was identified in a study of shared clonotypes between healthy human individuals. General study results and limits: Exclusively blood specimens were collected; tissue repertoires likely differ.

CD45RO-negative CD8 cells positively selected for CCR7 made up the naive population, which excluded terminally differentiated effector memory CD45RA+ cells. As concerns this clone: Its target is unknown.

Per sorted-subset replicate PCR, input was 200 to 250 ng DNA, representing tens of thousands of T cell genomes. Profiling relied on immunoSEQ multiplex PCR, and the TCRdb table lists in-frame clones only, not all of them. The sample records some 800,000 clones, approximately 92% being singletons. V was clipped by 4 bases and J by 1 base; unmatched bases: 13. CDR3 length: 18 residues. Germline V lookup: CDR1 SGHVS, CDR2 FNYEAQ. The TCR was taken from a man under 40 in good health. The material sequenced was naive CD8+ T cells sorted from blood. The gene calls are TRBV7-6 and TRBJ2-3; 8 bases are shared with TRBD1. CDR3 sequence (DNA): TGTGCCAGCAGCTCCCGCCTTTGGGGGACAGGTGGCACAGATACGCAGTATTTT. Protein product: CASSSRLWGTGGTDTQYF.